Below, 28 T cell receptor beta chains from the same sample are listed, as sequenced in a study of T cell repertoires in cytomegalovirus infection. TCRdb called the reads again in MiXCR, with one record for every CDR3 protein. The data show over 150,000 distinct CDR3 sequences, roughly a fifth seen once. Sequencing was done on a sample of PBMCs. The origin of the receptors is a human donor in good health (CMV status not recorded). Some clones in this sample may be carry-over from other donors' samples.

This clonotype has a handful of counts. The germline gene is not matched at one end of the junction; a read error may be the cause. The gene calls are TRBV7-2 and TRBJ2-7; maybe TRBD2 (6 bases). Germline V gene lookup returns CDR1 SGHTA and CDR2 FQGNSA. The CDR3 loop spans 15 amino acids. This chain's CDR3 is CANSERVKGWAEQYF. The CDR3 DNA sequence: TGTGCCAACAGCGAGCGGGTGAAGGGTTGGGCCGAGCAGTACTTC. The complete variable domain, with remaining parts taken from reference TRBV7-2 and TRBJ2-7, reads GAGVSQSPSNKVTEKGKDVELRCDPISGHTALYWYRQSLGQGLEFLIYFQGNSAPDKSGLPSDRFSAERTGGSVSTLTIQRTQQEDSAVYLCANSERVKGWAEQYFGPGTRLTVT.

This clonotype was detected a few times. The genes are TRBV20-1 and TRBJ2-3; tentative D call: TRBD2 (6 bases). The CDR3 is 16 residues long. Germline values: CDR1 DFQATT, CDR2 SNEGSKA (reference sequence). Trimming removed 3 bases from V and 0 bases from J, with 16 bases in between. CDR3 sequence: CSARAGGTPSTDTQYF. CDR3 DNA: TGCAGTGCTAGGGCCGGAGGGACGCCGAGCACAGATACGCAGTATTTT.

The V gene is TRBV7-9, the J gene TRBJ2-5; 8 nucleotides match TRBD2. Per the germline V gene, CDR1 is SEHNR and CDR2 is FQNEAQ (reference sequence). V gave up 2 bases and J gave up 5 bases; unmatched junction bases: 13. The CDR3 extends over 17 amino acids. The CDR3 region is CASSLTPGGLIAETQYF. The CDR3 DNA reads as TGTGCCAGCAGCTTAACCCCGGGAGGGCTTATCGCGGAGACCCAGTACTTC.

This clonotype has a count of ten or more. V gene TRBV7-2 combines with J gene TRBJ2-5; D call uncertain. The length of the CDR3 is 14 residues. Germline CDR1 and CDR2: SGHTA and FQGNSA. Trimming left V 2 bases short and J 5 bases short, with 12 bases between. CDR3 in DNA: TGTGCCAGCAGCTTACGCCTGGTTGGTGAGACCCAGTACTTC. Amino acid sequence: CASSLRLVGETQYF.

CDR3 coding DNA: TGTGCCAGCAGTCCCCGATTTTTGGACAATCAGCCCCAGCATTTT. This gives the protein CASSPRFLDNQPQHF. This sequence joins TRBV6-2 or TRBV6-3 and TRBJ1-5; D gene unclear. V was trimmed by 5 bases and J by 3 bases, leaving 14 bases between them. This CDR3 is built from 15 residues. Germline V gene sequence: CDR1 MNHEY, CDR2 SVGEGT.

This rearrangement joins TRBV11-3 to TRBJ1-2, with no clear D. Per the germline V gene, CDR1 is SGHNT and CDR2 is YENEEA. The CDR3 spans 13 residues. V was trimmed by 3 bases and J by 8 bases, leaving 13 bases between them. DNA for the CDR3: TGTGCCAGCAGCTTCAAGCAGCAGGCGGGCTACACCTTC. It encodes CASSFKQQAGYTF. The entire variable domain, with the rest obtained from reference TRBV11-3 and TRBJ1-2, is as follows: EAGVVQSPRYKIIEKKQPVAFWCNPISGHNTLYWYLQNLGQGPELLIRYENEEAVDDSQLPKDRFSAERLKGVDSTLKIQPAELGDSAVYLCASSFKQQAGYTFGSGTRLTVV.

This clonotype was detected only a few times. CDR3 DNA: TGTGCCATCAGTGCTGGACTAGCGGGGGGCAGCTCCTACAATGAGCAGTTCTTC. Its protein product is CAISAGLAGGSSYNEQFF. The J gene is TRBJ2-1, the V gene TRBV10-3; the match to TRBD2 covers 14 bases. Per the germline V gene, CDR1 is ENHRY and CDR2 is SYGVKD. After removal of 4 bases from V and 0 bases from J, the junction contained 5 bases not matched to a gene. The CDR3 extends over 18 amino acids.

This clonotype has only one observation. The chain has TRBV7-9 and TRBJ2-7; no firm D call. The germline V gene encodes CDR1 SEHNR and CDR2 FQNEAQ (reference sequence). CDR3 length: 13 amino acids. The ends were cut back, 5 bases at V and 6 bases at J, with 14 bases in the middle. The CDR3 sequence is CASSTGPAGEQYF. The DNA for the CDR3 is TGTGCCAGCAGCACCGGACCCGCAGGCGAGCAGTACTTC. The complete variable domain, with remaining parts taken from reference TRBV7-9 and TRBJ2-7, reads DTGVSQNPRHKITKRGQNVTFRCDPISEHNRLYWYRQTLGQGPEFLTYFQNEAQLEKSRLLSDRFSAERPKGSFSTLEIQRTEQGDSAMYLCASSTGPAGEQYFGPGTRLTVT.

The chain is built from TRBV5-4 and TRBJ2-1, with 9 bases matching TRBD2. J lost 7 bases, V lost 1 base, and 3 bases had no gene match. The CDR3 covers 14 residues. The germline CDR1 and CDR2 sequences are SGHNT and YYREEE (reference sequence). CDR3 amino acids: CASSLLAGKNEQFF. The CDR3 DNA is TGTGCCAGCAGCTTGCTAGCGGGAAAGAATGAGCAGTTCTTC.

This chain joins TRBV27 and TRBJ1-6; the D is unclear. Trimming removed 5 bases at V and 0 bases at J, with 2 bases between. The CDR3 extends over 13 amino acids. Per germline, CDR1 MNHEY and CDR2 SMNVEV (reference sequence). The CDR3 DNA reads TGTGCCAGCAGTCCCTCCTATAATTCACCCCTCCACTTT. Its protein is CASSPSYNSPLHF.

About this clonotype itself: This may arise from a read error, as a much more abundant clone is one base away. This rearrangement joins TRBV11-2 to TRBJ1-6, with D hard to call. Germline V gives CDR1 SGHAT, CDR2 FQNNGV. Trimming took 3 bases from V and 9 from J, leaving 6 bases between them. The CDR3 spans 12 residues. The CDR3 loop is CASSFNSSPLHF. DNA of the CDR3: TGTGCCAGCAGCTTCAATAGTTCACCCCTCCACTTT.

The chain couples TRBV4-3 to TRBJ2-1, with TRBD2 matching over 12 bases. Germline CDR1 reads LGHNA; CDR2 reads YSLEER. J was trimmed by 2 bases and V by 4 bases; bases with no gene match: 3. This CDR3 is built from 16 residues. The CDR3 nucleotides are TGCGCCAGCAGCCCGGGGACTAGCGGGCCCTACAATGAGCAGTTCTTC. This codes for CASSPGTSGPYNEQFF.

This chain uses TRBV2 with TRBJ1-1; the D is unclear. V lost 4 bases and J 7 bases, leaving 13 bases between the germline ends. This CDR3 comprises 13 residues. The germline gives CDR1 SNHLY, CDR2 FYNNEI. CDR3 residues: CASSAAAEGEAFF. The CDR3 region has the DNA TGTGCCAGCAGTGCGGCGGCCGAAGGTGAAGCTTTCTTT. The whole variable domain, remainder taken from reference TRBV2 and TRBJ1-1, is EPEVTQTPSHQVTQMGQEVILRCVPISNHLYFYWYRQILGQKVEFLVSFYNNEISEKSEIFDDQFSVERPDGSNFTLKIRSTKLEDSAMYFCASSAAAEGEAFFGQGTRLTVV.

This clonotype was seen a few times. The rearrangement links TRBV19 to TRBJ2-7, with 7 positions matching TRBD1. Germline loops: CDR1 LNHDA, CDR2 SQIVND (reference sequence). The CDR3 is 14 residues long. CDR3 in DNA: TGTGCGTCCTCGGACAGGTTAACCCCCTACGAGCAGTACTTC. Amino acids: CASSDRLTPYEQYF.

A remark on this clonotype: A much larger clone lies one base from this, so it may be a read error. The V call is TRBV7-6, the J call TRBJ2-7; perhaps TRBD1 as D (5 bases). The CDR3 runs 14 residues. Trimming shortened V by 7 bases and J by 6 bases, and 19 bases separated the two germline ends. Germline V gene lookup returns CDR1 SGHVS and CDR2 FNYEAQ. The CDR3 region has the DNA TGTGCCAGCACCGAATCAGGGCCTTGGGTCGAGCAGTACTTC. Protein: CASTESGPWVEQYF.

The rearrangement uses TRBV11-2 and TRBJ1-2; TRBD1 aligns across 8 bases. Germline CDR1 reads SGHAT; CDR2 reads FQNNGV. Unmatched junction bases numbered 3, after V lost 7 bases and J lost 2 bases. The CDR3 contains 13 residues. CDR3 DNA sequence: TGTGCCAGCACCCGGACAGGGAACTATGGCTACACCTTC. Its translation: CASTRTGNYGYTF. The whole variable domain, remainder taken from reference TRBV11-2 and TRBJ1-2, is EAGVAQSPRYKIIEKRQSVAFWCNPISGHATLYWYQQILGQGPKLLIQFQNNGVVDDSQLPKDRFSAERLKGVDSTLKIQPAKLEDSAVYLCASTRTGNYGYTFGSGTRLTVV.

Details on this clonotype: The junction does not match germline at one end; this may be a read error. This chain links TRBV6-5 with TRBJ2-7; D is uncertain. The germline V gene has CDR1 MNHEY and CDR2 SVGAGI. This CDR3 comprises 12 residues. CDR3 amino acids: CTSSSFPERLYF. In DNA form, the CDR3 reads TGTACCAGCAGTTCCTTCCCCGAGAGGCTGTACTTC.

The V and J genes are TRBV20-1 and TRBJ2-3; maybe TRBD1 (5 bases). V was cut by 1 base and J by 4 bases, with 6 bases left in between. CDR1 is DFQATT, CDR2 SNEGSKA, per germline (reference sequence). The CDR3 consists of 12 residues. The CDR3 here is CSARVTADTQYF. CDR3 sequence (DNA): TGCAGTGCTAGAGTGACAGCAGATACGCAGTATTTT.

The CDR3 coding sequence is TGTGCCAGCAGTGAATTCCGGGGATCTGAAGATACGCAGTATTTT. The encoded protein is CASSEFRGSEDTQYF. This chain links TRBV25-1 with TRBJ2-3, with D possibly TRBD2 on 5 matching bases. The CDR3 runs 15 residues. Germline assignment: CDR1 MGHDK and CDR2 SYGVNS. Trimming cost V 1 base and J 5 bases, with 13 bases left between them.

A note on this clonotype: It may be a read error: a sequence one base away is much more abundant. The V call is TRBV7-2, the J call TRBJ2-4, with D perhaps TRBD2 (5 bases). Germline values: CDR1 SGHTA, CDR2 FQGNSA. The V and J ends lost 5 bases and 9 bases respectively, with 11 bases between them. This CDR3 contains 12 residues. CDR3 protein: CTSSPRRGIQYF. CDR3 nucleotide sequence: TGTACCAGCAGCCCACGTCGGGGCATTCAGTACTTC.

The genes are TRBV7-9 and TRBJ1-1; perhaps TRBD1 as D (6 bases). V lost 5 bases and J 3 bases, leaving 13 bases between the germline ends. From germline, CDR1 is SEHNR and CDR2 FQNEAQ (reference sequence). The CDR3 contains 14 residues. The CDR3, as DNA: TGTGCCAGCAGCGGAACAACAGGGCACACTGAAGCTTTCTTT. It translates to CASSGTTGHTEAFF.

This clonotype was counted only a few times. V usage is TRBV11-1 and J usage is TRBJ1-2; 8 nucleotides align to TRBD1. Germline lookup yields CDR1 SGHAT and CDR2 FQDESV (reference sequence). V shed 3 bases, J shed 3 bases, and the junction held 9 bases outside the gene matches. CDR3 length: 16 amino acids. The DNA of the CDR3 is TGTGCCAGCAGCTTTGTCACAGGGGGAGTCGACTATGGCTACACCTTC. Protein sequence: CASSFVTGGVDYGYTF.

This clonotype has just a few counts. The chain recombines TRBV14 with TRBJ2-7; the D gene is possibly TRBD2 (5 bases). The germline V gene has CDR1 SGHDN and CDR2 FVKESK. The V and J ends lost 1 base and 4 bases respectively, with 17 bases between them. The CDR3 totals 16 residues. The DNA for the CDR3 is TGTGCCAGCAGCCAAGGTCCGGGGTCATCTTTGTACGAGCAGTACTTC. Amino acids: CASSQGPGSSLYEQYF.

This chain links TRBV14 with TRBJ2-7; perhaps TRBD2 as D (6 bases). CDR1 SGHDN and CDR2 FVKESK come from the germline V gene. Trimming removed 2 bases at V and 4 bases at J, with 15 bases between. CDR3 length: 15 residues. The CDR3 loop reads CASSQSKTSVYEQYF. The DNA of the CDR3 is TGTGCCAGCAGCCAATCCAAGACTAGTGTGTACGAGCAGTACTTC.

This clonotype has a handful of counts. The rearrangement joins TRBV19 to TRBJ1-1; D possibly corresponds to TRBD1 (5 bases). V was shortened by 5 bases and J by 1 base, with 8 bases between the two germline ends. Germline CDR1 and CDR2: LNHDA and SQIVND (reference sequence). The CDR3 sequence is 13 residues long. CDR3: CASSHTGNTEAFF. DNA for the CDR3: TGTGCCAGTAGTCACACAGGGAACACTGAAGCTTTCTTT.

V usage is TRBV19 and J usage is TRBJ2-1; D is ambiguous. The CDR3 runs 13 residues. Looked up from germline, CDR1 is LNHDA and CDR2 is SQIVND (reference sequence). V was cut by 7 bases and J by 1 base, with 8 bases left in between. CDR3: CASTAASYNEQFF. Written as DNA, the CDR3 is TGTGCCAGTACTGCCGCGTCCTACAATGAGCAGTTCTTC.

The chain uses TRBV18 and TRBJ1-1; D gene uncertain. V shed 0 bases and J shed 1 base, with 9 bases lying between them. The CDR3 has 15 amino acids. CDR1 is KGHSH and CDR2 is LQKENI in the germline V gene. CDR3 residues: CASSPPRIPNTEAFF. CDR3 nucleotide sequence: TGTGCCAGCTCACCACCGCGAATCCCGAACACTGAAGCTTTCTTT.

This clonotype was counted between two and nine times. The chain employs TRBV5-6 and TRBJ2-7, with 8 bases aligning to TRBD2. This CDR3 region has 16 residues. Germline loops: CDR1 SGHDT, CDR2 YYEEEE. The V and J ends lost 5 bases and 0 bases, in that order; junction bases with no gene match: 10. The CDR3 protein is CASSRPGGGFSYEQYF. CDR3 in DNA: TGTGCCAGCAGTCGCCCAGGCGGGGGGTTCTCCTACGAGCAGTACTTC.